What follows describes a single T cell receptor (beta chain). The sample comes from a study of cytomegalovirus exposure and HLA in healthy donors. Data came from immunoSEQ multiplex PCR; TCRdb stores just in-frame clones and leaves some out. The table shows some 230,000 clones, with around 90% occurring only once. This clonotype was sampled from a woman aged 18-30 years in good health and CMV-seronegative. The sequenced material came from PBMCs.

The CDR3 bases are TGTGCCATCCGAGCGAACGAGGGTAATGAGCAGTTCTTC. Its translation is CAIRANEGNEQFF. The chain links TRBV10-3 to TRBJ2-1; D perhaps matches TRBD2 (5 bases). The CDR3 is 13 amino acids. V was trimmed by 8 bases and J by 7 bases, leaving 15 bases between them. The germline gives CDR1 ENHRY, CDR2 SYGVKD.